This TCR beta chain was sequenced for a study of blood T cell repertoires in COVID-19. Overall study: Collection of acute and convalescent COVID-19 samples took place in the United States, Italy and Spain. The analysed material was cDNA or gDNA that came from T cells, B-cell-depleted T cells, or PBMCs.

Only in-frame clones appear in the TCRdb table, and some are missing; sequencing was by immunoSEQ multiplex PCR. The profile shows about 200,000 clones, approximately 80% of them singletons. This clone was counted only a few times. This CDR3 region has 17 residues. CDR1 and CDR2 from the germline V gene are MNHEY and SMNVEV (reference sequence). Trimming left V 5 bases short and J 0 bases short, with 17 bases between. Input material: peripheral blood. This receptor was taken from a human donor in a cohort sampled during active COVID-19. The chain carries TRBV27 and TRBJ2-1, with D tentatively TRBD2 (6 bases). The CDR3 nucleotides are TGTGCCAGCAGTCAACCGGGAGCCGTTAGCTCCTACAATGAGCAGTTCTTC. Translating it yields CASSQPGAVSSYNEQFF.